This T cell receptor beta chain was documented in a study of chemoradiotherapy in HPV16-positive cancers. Study-wide points: Only two HPV16-positive patients supplied the functional HPV-specificity definition.

This clone was seen just once. The antigen is unknown. Trimming cost V 6 bases and J 5 bases; bases outside gene matches: 12. Germline V gene data show CDR1 as LNHDA and CDR2 as SQIVND (reference sequence). This CDR3 has 16 amino acids. Method: immunoSEQ multiplex PCR; TCRdb's copy keeps in-frame clones and lacks some. The sample lists under 85,000 clones, almost 90% occurring once. Repertoires were sampled repeatedly during chemoradiotherapy. The specimen comprised blood, sampled from a patient who underwent chemoradiotherapy. The chain combines TRBV19 with TRBJ2-3, with TRBD2 identical over 9 bases. This sequence originates from a human donor with HPV-associated anogenital cancer. In nucleotides, the CDR3 is TGTGCCAGTAGGAAGGGGTCTAGCGGGGTGAGAGATACGCAGTATTTT. As protein: CASRKGSSGVRDTQYF.